One T cell receptor (beta chain) is described in this entry. The antigen remains unidentified. Germline V gives CDR1 MDHEN, CDR2 SYDVKM. This CDR3 is built from 15 residues. Trimming took off 5 bases at V and 4 bases at J, with 17 bases between the two ends. The data originate from a study of immune evolution from preneoplasia to lung adenocarcinoma. Profiled with immunoSEQ multiplex PCR; TCRdb holds only in-frame clones, not every one. The table lists around 16,000 clones, 65% to 90% of them singletons. Macro-dissection enriched premalignant or tumor cells before nucleic acid extraction. Study-wide points: Later-stage lesions appeared to have more T cells, more diversity, less clonality. From normal lung to invasive adenocarcinoma, top clone frequencies appeared to decrease.

Sample: FFPE invasive lung adenocarcinoma tissue. This TCR was sampled from a person aged 70 to 80 with invasive lung adenocarcinoma. The V and J genes are TRBV28 and TRBJ1-2; weak D call: TRBD1 (6 bases). CDR3 region: CASSTPPRGSYGYTF. For the CDR3, the DNA is TGTGCCAGCAGTACTCCCCCCAGGGGTAGCTATGGCTACACCTTC.